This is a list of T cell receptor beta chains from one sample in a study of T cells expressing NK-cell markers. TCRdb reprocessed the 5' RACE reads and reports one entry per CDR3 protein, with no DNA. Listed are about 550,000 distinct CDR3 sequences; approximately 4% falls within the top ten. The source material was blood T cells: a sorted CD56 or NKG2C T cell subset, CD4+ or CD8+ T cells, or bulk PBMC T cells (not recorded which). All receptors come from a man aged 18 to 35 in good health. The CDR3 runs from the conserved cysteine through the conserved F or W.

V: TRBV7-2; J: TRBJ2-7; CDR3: CASSLWTSGTEQYF
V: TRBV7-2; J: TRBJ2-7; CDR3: CASSSRTVSSYEQYF
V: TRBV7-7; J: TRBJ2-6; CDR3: CASSPLWQAPSGANVLTF
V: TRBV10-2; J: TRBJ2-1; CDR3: CASSEAVASGSDEQFF
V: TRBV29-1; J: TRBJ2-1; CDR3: CSANRESSYNEQFF
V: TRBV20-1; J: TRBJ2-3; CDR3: CSASTGNRGTDTQYF
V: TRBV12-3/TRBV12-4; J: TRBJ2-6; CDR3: CASTVDTPSSGANVLTF
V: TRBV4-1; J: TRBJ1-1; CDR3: CASSQAAGGAFF
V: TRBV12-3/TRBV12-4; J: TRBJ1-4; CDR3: CASSSRPQGPNEKLFF
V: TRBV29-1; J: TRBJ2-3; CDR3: CSVVPSSLGDTQYF
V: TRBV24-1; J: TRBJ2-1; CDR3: CATSDLQEDRRRSSYNEQFF
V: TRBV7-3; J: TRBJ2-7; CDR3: CASSSFVGYEQYF
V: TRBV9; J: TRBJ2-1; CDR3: CASSVAGGISYNEQFF
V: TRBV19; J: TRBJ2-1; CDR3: CATSTGLASYNEQFF
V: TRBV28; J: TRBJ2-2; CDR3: CATRHGPGGDTGELFF
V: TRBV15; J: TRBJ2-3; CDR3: CATNRDTSSTQYF
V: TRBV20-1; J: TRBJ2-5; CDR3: CSARPSGSVETQYF
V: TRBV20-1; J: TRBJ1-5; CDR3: CREEAGLQPQHF
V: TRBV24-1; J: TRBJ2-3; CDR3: CATARRADTQYF
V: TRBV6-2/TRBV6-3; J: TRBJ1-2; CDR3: CASSFMSDYGYTF
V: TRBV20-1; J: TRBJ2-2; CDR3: CSASKTGPRGELFF
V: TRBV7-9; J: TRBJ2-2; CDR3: CASSQISGGAGELFF